The rows below give T cell receptor beta chains drawn from one sample of a study of cytotoxic CD8 clonotypes in ibrutinib-treated CLL. Some clones are missing from TCRdb's copy, which holds only in-frame ones; the method was immunoSEQ multiplex PCR. The sample yields 300,000 or so clones, under 70% seen once. The starting material was PBMCs, obtained after 36 months of ibrutinib treatment. Receptor source: a human donor with chronic lymphocytic leukemia. Each CDR3 is given with its conserved first and last residue. The order of the fields is D gene, clone size, J gene, V gene, CDR3 protein, CDR3 DNA. D genes are given only for firm matches. A clone size is listed for some rows: how often the clone was seen (once, few, many), or a class if it is expanded.

D gene: -
clone size: -
J gene: TRBJ2-1
V gene: TRBV5-1
CDR3 protein: CASSLEGSWSNEQFF
CDR3 DNA: TGCGCCAGCAGCTTGGAAGGGTCTTGGAGCAATGAGCAGTTCTTC

D gene: TRBD1
clone size: -
J gene: TRBJ2-5
V gene: TRBV27
CDR3 protein: CASSYDRGETQYF
CDR3 DNA: TGTGCCAGCAGTTATGACAGGGGAGAGACCCAGTACTTC

D gene: TRBD1
clone size: few
J gene: TRBJ1-1
V gene: TRBV6-5
CDR3 protein: CASSRDRRYTEAFF
CDR3 DNA: TGTGCCAGCAGCCGGGACAGGAGATACACTGAAGCTTTCTTT

D gene: TRBD2
clone size: -
J gene: TRBJ2-6
V gene: TRBV7-7
CDR3 protein: CASSLLSSGFSGANVLTF
CDR3 DNA: TGTGCCAGCAGCTTACTGTCTAGCGGTTTCTCTGGGGCCAACGTCCTGACTTTC

D gene: -
clone size: -
J gene: TRBJ2-1
V gene: TRBV5-1
CDR3 protein: CASQQRPGTEQFF
CDR3 DNA: TGCGCCAGCCAGCAGCGGCCAGGGACTGAGCAGTTCTTC

D gene: -
clone size: -
J gene: TRBJ1-4
V gene: TRBV6-5
CDR3 protein: CASRAHGTNEKLFF
CDR3 DNA: TGTGCCAGCAGGGCGCATGGGACTAATGAAAAACTGTTTTTT

D gene: -
clone size: -
J gene: TRBJ1-2
V gene: TRBV18
CDR3 protein: CASSLSTGLFYGYTF
CDR3 DNA: TGTGCCAGCTCACTATCGACAGGACTATTCTATGGCTACACCTTC

D gene: -
clone size: -
J gene: TRBJ1-1
V gene: TRBV6-6
CDR3 protein: CASRNLGNTEAFF
CDR3 DNA: TGTGCCAGCAGAAACCTCGGGAACACTGAAGCTTTCTTT

D gene: -
clone size: few
J gene: TRBJ2-2
V gene: TRBV4-1
CDR3 protein: CASRDRTGELFF
CDR3 DNA: TGCGCCAGCAGGGATCGGACCGGGGAGCTGTTTTTT

D gene: -
clone size: -
J gene: TRBJ1-2
V gene: TRBV10-3
CDR3 protein: CAIKGDPGKGYTF
CDR3 DNA: TGTGCCATCAAGGGGGACCCTGGGAAAGGCTACACCTTC

D gene: TRBD2
clone size: once
J gene: TRBJ2-5
V gene: TRBV4-1
CDR3 protein: CASSQESGRAGETQYF
CDR3 DNA: TGCGCCAGCAGCCAAGAAAGCGGGAGGGCCGGGGAGACCCAGTACTTC

D gene: -
clone size: once
J gene: TRBJ2-1
V gene: TRBV10-3
CDR3 protein: CAISESASSYNEQFF
CDR3 DNA: TGTGCCATCAGTGAGTCAGCATCCTCCTACAATGAGCAGTTCTTC

D gene: TRBD2
clone size: -
J gene: TRBJ2-1
V gene: TRBV27
CDR3 protein: CASSPHSSRLAGFYNEQFF
CDR3 DNA: TGTGCCAGCAGTCCACACTCAAGCCGACTAGCGGGTTTTTACAATGAGCAGTTCTTC

D gene: TRBD1
clone size: once
J gene: TRBJ1-1
V gene: TRBV5-1
CDR3 protein: CASSRGTGGMNTEAFF
CDR3 DNA: TGCGCCAGCAGCCGGGGGACAGGGGGCATGAACACTGAAGCTTTCTTT

D gene: -
clone size: -
J gene: TRBJ2-3
V gene: TRBV9
CDR3 protein: CASSEGNADTQYF
CDR3 DNA: TGTGCCAGCAGCGAAGGTAATGCAGATACGCAGTATTTT